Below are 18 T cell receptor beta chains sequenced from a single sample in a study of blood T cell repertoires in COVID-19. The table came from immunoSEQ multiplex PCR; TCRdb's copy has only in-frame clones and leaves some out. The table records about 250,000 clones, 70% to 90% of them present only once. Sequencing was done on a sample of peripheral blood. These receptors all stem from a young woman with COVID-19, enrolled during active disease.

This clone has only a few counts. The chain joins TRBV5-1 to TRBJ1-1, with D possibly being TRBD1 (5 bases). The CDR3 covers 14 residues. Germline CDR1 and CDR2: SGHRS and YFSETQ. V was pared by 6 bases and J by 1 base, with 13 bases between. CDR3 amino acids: CASTSLTENTEAFF. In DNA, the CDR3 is TGCGCCAGCACCTCGTTGACAGAGAACACTGAAGCTTTCTTT.

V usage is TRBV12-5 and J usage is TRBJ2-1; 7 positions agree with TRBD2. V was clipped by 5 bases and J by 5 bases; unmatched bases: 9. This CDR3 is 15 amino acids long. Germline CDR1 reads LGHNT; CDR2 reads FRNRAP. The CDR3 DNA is TGTGCTAGTGGTCCCGGACTAGGGTGGAACAATGAGCAGTTCTTC. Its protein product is CASGPGLGWNNEQFF. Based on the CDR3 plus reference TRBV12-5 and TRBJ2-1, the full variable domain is DARVTQTPRHKVTEMGQEVTMRCQPILGHNTVFWYRQTMMQGLELLAYFRNRAPLDDSGMPKDRFSAEMPDATLATLKIQPSEPRDSAVYFCASGPGLGWNNEQFFGPGTRLTVL.

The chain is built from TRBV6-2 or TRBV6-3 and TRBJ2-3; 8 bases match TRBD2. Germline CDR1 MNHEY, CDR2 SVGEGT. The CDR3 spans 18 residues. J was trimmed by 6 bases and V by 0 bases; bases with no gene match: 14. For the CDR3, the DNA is TGTGCCAGCAGTTACTCCGCCTTCCGGCGGGGGGACTCCGATACGCAGTATTTT. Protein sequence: CASSYSAFRRGDSDTQYF.

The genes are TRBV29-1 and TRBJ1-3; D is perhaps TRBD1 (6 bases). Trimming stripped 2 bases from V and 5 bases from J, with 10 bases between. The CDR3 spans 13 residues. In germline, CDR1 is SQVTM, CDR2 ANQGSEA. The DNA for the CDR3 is TGCAGCGTTGAAACAGGGTTAAGAAACACCATATATTTT. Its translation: CSVETGLRNTIYF.

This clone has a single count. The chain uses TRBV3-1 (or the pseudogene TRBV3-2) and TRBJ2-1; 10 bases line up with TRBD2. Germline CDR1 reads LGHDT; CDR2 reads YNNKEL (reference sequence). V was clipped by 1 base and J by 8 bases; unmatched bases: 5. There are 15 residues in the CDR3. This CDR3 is CASSQGTSGADEQFF. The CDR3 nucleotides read TGTGCCAGCAGCCAAGGCACTAGCGGGGCTGATGAGCAGTTCTTC.

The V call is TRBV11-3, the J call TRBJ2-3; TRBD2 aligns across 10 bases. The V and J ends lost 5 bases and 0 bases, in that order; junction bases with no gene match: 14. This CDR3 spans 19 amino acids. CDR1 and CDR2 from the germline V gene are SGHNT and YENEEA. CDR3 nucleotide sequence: TGTGCCAGCAGCGCCAGACTAGCGGGTACAAAATCGAGCACAGATACGCAGTATTTT. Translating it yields CASSARLAGTKSSTDTQYF.

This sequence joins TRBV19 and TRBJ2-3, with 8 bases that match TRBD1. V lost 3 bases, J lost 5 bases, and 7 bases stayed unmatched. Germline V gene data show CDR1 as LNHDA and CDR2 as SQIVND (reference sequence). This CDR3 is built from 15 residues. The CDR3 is CASSMENRGEDTQYF. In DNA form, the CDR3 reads TGTGCCAGTAGTATGGAGAACAGGGGGGAAGATACGCAGTATTTT.

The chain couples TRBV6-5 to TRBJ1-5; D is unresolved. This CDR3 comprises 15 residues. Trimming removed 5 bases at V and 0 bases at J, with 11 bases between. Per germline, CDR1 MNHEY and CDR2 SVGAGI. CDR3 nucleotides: TGTGCCAGCAGTCCCCTTACCTATAGCAATCAGCCCCAGCATTTT. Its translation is CASSPLTYSNQPQHF.

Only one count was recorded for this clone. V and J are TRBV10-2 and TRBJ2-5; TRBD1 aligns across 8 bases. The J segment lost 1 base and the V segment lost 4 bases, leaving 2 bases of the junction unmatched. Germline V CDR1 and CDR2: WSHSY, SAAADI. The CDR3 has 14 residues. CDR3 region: CASSATGAQETQYF. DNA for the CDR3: TGCGCCAGCAGTGCGACAGGGGCCCAAGAGACCCAGTACTTC.

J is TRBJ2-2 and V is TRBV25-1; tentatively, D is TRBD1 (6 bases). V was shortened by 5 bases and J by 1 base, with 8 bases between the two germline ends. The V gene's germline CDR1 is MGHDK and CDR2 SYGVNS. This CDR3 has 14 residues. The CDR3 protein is CASSSDRNTGELFF. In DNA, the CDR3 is TGTGCCAGCAGTTCGGACAGGAACACCGGGGAGCTGTTTTTT.

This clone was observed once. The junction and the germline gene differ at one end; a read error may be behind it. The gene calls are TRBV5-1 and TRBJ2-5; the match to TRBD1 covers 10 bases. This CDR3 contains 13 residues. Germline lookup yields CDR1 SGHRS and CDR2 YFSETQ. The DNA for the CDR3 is TGCGCCAGCAGCTTGGAGGACAGGGGGGTGAGGAACTTC. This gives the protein CASSLEDRGVRNF.

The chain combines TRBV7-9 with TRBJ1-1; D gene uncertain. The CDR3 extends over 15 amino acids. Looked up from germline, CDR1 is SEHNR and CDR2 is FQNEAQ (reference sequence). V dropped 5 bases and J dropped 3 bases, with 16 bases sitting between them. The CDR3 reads CASSPPYTRYTEAFF. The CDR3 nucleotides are TGTGCCAGCAGCCCCCCCTACACCAGGTACACTGAAGCTTTCTTT.

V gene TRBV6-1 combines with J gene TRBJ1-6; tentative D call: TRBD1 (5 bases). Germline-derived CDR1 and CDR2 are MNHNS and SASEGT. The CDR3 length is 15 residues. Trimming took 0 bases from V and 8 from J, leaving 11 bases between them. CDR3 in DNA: TGTGCCAGCAGTGAAGCGGGGGGTAGGGATTCACCCCTCCACTTT. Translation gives CASSEAGGRDSPLHF.

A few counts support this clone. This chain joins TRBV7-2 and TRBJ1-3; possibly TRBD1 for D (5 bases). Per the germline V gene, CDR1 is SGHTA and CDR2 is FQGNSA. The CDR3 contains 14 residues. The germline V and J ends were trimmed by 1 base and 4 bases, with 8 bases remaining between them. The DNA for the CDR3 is TGTGCCAGCAGCTTAGTGGCAGGGGGAAACACCATATATTTT. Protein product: CASSLVAGGNTIYF.

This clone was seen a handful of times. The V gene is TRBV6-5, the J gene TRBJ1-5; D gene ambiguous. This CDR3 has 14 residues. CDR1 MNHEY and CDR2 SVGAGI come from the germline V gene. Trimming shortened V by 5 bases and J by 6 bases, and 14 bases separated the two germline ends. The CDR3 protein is CASSTLEIGQPQHF. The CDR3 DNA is TGTGCCAGCAGTACCCTAGAGATTGGTCAGCCCCAGCATTTT.

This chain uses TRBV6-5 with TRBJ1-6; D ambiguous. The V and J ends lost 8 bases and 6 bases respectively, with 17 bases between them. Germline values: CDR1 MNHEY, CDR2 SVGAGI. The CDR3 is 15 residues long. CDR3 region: CASHARARSNSPLHF. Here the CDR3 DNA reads TGTGCCAGCCATGCGAGGGCACGATCTAATTCACCCCTCCACTTT.

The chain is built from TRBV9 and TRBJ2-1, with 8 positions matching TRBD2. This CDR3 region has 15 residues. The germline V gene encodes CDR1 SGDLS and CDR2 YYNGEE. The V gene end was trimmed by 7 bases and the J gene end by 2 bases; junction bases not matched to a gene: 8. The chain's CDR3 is CASSSGGPPYNEQFF. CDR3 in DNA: TGTGCCAGCTCATCGGGGGGGCCCCCCTACAATGAGCAGTTCTTC.

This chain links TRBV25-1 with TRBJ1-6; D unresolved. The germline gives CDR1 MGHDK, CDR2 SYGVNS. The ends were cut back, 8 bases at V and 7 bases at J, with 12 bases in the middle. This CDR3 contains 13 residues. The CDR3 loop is CASARELNSPLHF. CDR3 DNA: TGTGCCAGCGCCCGGGAGCTGAATTCACCCCTCCACTTT.